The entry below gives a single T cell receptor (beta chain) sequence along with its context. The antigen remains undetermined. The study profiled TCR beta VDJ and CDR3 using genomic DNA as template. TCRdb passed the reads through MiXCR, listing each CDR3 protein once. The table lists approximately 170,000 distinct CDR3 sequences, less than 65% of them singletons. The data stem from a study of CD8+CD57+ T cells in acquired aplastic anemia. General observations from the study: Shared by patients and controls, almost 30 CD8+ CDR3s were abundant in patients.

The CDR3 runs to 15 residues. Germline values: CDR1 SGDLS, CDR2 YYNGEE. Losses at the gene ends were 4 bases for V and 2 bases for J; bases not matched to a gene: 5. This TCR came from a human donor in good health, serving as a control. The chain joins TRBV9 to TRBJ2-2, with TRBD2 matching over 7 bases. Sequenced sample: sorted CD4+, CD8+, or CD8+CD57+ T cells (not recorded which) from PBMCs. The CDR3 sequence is CASSLGGDNTGELFF. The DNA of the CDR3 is TGTGCCAGCAGCTTGGGAGGGGACAACACCGGGGAGCTGTTTTTT.